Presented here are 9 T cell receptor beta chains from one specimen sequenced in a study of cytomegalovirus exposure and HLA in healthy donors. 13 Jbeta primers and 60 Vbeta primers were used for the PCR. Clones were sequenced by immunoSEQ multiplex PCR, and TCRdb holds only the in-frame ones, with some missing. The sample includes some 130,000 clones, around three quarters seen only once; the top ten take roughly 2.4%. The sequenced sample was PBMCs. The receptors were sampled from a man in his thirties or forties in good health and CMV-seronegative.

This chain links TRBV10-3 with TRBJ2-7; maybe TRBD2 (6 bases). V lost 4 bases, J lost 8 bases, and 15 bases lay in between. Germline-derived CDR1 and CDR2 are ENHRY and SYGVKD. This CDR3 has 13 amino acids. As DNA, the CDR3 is TGTGCCATCAGTGGGGACCTCGCGGGGCAGCAGTACTTC. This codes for CAISGDLAGQQYF.

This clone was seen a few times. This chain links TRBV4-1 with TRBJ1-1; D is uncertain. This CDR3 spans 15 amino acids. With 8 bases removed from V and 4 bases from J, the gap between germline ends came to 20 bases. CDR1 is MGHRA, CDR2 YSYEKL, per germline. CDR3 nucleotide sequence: TGCGCCAGCTCGTCCCGGGAGGGTGCATTCACTGAAGCTTTCTTT. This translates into CASSSREGAFTEAFF.

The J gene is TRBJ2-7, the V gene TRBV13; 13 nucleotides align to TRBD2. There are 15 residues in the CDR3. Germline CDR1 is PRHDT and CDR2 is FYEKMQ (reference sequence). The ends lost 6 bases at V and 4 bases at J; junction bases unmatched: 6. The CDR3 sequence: CASSRTSGSTYEQYF. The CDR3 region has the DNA TGTGCCAGCAGTAGGACTAGCGGGAGTACATACGAGCAGTACTTC.

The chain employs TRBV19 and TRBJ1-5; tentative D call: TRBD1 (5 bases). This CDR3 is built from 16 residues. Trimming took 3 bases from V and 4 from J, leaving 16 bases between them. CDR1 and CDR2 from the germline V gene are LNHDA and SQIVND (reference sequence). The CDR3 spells CASSIRGRPSNQPQHF. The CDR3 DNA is TGTGCCAGTAGTATTCGGGGGAGGCCCTCAAATCAGCCCCAGCATTTT.

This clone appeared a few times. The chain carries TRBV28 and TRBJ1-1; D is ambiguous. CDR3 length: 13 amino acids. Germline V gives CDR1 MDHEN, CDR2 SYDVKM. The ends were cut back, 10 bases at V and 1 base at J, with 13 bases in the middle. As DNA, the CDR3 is TGTGCCACGTCTTCGGCAGGGAACACTGAAGCTTTCTTT. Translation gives CATSSAGNTEAFF.

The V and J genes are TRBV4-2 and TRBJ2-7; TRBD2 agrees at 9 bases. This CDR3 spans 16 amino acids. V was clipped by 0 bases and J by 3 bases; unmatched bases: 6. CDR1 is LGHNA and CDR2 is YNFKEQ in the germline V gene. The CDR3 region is CASSQDRVAGVYEQYF. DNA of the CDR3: TGTGCCAGCAGCCAAGATCGGGTAGCGGGAGTCTACGAGCAGTACTTC.

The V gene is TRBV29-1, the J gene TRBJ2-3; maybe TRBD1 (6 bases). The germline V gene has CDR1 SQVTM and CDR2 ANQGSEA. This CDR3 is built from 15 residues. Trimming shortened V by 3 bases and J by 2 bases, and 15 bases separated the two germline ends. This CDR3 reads CSVDLGQRVTDTQYF. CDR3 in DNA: TGCAGCGTTGACCTAGGACAGAGAGTCACAGATACGCAGTATTTT.

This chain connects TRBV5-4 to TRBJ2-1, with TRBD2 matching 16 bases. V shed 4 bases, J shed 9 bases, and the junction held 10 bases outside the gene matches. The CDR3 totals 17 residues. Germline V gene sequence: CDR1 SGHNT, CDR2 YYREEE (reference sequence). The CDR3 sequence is CASSRAGTSGRGSEQFF. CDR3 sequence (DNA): TGTGCCAGCAGCAGAGCCGGGACTAGCGGGAGGGGAAGTGAGCAGTTCTTC.

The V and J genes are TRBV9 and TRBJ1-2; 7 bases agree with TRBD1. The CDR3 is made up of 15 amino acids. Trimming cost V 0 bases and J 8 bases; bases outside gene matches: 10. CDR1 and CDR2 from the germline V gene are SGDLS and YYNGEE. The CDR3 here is CASSVADRVSGGYTF. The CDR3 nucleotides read TGTGCCAGCAGCGTAGCCGACAGGGTGAGCGGGGGCTACACCTTC.